This TCR beta chain was identified during a study of identical twins. Study findings and constraints: Within cord blood, abundant beta clonotypes carried fewer insertions, but memory repertoires showed no such trend. Part of the zero-insertion signal could reflect confounding by invariant MAIT and iNKT cells. Some out-of-frame alpha sequences were shared by twins, and these showed excess low generation probability.

As concerns this clonotype: Its matching antigen is unknown.

TCRdb called the 5' RACE reads again in MiXCR, with one record for every CDR3 protein. The table lists fewer than 250,000 distinct CDR3 sequences, roughly 7% of them singletons. Germline V CDR1 and CDR2: LGHDT, YNNKEL (reference sequence). Trimming pared 4 bases from V and 0 bases from J, leaving 18 bases between. The CDR3 sequence is 17 residues long. These data were likewise used in another study, on yellow fever vaccine responses in identical twins. That study reports: Twins reportedly appeared to share part of their vaccine T cell response while keeping part individual.

J is TRBJ1-1 and V is TRBV3-1; TRBD1 is a possible D gene (5 bases). The sample was memory (CD45RO+) T cells sorted from blood. The TCR comes from a woman under 30 in good health. This CDR3 reads CASSLRQSFRMNTEAFF. The CDR3, as DNA: TGTGCCAGCAGCCTAAGACAGTCCTTCAGAATGAACACTGAAGCTTTCTTT.